The source of this T cell receptor (beta chain) is a study of blood T cell repertoires in COVID-19. Study-wide context: Spain, Italy and the United States supplied samples that represented acute and convalescent COVID-19. PBMCs, B-cell-depleted T cells, or T cells provided the cDNA or gDNA that made up the material.

Original handling: The assay estimated nucleated cells by amplifying reference gene primers. Sequencing used immunoSEQ multiplex PCR; TCRdb keeps in-frame clones, though not all of them. The V and J calls and clone size were taken over from that table, and D and trimming were inferred from the DNA. The sample gives some 120,000 clones, over 75% of which show up once; around 30% is in the top ten. V gave up 1 base and J gave up 3 bases, with 10 bases separating them. CDR1 is SGHNT, CDR2 YENEEA, per germline. This CDR3 comprises 15 residues. Source material: peripheral blood. The clonotype comes from a man between 65 and 85 years old with active or convalescent COVID-19. The V gene is TRBV11-3, the J gene TRBJ2-1; the D gene is possibly TRBD2 (6 bases). CDR3 protein: CASSLVRDFYNEQFF. CDR3 in DNA: TGTGCCAGCAGCTTAGTCCGGGACTTCTACAATGAGCAGTTCTTC.